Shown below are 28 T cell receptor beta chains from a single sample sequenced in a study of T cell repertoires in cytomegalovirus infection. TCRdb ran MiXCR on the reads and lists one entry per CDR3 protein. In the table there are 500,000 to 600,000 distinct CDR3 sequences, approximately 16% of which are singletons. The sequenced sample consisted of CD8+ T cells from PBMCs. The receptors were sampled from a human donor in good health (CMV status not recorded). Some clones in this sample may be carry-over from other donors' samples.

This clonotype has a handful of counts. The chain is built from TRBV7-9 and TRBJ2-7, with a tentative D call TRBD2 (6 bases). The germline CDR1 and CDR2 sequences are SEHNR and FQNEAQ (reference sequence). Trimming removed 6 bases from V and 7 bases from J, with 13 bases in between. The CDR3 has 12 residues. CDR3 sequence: CASSRMAGEQYF. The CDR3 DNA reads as TGTGCCAGCAGTCGAATGGCGGGGGAGCAGTACTTC.

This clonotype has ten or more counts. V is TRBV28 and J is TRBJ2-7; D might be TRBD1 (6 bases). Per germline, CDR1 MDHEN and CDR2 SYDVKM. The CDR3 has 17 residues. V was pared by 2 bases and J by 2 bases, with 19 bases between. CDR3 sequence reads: CASSLRTAYPRAYEQYF. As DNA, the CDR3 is TGTGCCAGCAGTTTAAGGACAGCCTACCCGCGGGCCTACGAGCAGTACTTC.

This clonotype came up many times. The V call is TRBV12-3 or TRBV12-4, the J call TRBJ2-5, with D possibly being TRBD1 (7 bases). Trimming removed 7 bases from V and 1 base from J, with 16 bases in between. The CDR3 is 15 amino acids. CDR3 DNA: TGTGCCAGCACCCCGTGGAGGGGGCGCCAAGAGACCCAGTACTTC. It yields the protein CASTPWRGRQETQYF.

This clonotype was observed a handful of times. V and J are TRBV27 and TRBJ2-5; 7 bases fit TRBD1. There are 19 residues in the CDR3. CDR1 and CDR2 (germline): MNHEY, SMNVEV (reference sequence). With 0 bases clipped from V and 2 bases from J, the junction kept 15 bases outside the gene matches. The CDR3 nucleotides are TGTGCCAGCAGTTTATCAGGGTTTGGGACAGTCTCGCTACAAGAGACCCAGTACTTC. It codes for CASSLSGFGTVSLQETQYF.

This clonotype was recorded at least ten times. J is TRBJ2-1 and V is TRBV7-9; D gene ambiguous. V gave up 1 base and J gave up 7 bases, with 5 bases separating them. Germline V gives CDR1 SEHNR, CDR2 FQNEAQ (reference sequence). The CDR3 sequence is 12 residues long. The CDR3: CASSLGVNEQFF. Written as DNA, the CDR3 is TGTGCCAGCAGCTTAGGAGTAAATGAGCAGTTCTTC. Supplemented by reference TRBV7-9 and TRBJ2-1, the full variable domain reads DTGVSQNPRHKITKRGQNVTFRCDPISEHNRLYWYRQTLGQGPEFLTYFQNEAQLEKSRLLSDRFSAERPKGSFSTLEIQRTEQGDSAMYLCASSLGVNEQFFGPGTRLTVL.

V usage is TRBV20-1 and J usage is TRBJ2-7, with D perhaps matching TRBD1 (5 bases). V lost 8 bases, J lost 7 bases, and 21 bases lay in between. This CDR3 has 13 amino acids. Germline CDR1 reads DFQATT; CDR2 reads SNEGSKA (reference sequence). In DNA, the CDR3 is TGCAGTCTCAAAGGGGCGCCCTTGGGGGAGCAGTACTTC. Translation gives CSLKGAPLGEQYF.

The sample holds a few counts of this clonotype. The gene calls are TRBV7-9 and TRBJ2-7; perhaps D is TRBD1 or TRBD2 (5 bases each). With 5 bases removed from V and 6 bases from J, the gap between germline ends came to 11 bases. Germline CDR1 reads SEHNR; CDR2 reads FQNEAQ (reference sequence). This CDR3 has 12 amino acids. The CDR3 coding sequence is TGTGCCAGCAGCCGTGGGGCGGGCGAGCAGTACTTC. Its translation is CASSRGAGEQYF.

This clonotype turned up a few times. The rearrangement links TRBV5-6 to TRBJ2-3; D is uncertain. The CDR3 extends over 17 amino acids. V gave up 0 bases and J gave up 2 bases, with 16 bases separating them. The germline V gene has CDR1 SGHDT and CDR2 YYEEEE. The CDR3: CASSLGAERTYTDTQYF. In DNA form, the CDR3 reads TGTGCCAGCAGCTTGGGGGCGGAGCGCACCTACACAGATACGCAGTATTTT.

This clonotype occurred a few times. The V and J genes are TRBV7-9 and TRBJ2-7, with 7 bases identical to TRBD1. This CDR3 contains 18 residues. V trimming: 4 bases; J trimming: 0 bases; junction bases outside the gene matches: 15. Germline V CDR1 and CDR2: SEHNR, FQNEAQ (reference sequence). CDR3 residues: CASSSERQGPSSSYEQYF. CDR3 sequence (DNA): TGTGCCAGCAGCTCAGAGAGACAGGGCCCCTCCAGCTCCTACGAGCAGTACTTC.

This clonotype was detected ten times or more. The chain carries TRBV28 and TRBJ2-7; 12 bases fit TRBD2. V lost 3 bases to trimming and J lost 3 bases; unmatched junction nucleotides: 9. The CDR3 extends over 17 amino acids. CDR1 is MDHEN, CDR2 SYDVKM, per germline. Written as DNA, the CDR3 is TGTGCCAGCAGTTTCCCGATTGGACTAGCGGGATACTACGAGCAGTACTTC. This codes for CASSFPIGLAGYYEQYF.

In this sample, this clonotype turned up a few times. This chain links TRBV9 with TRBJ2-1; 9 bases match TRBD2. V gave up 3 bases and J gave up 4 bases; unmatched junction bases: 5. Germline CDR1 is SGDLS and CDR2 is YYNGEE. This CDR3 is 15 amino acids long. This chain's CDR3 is CASSGSGRKYNEQFF. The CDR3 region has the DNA TGTGCCAGCAGCGGAAGCGGGAGGAAGTACAATGAGCAGTTCTTC.

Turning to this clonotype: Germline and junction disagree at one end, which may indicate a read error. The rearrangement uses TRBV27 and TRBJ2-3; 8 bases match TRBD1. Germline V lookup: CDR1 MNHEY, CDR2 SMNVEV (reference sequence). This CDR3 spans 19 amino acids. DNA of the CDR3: TGTGCCAGAAGTTTATTCCCCATTCGTAGTGGACAGGGAGCAGATACGCAGTATTTT. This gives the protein CARSLFPIRSGQGADTQYF.

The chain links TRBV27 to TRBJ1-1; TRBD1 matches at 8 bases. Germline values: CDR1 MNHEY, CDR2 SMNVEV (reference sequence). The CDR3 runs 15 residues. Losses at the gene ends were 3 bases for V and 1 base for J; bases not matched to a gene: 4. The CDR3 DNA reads TGTGCCAGCAGTTTTCGCGGACAGGGGAACACTGAAGCTTTCTTT. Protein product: CASSFRGQGNTEAFF.

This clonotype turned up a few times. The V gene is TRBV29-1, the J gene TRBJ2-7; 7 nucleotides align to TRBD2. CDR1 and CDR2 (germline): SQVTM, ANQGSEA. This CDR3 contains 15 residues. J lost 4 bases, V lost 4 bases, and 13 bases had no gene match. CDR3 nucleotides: TGCAGCGTTGGGGGGGGTGGGGCGTCGGGTTACGAGCAGTACTTC. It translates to CSVGGGGASGYEQYF.

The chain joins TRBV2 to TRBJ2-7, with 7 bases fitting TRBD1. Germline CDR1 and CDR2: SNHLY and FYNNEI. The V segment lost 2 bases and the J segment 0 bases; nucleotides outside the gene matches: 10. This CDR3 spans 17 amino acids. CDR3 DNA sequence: TGTGCCAGCAGTGAACTAACCCGCAACAGGGGCTCCTACGAGCAGTACTTC. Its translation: CASSELTRNRGSYEQYF.

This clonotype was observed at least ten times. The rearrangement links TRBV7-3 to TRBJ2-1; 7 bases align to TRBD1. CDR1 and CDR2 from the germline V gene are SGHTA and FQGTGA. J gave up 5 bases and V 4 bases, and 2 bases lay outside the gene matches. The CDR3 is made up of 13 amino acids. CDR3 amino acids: CASSSDRNNEQFF. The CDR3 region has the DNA TGTGCCAGCAGCTCGGACAGGAACAATGAGCAGTTCTTC.

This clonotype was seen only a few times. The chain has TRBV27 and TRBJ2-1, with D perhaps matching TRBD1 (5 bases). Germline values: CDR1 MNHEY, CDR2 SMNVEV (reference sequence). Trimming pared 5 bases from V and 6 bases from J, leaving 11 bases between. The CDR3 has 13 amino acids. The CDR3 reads CASSPLRVNEQFF. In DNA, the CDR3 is TGTGCCAGCAGTCCACTCAGGGTCAATGAGCAGTTCTTC.

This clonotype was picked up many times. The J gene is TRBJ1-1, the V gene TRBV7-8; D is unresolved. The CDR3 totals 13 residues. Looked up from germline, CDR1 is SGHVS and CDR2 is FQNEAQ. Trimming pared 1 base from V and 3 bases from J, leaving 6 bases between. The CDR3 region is CASSLGEYTEAFF. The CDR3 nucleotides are TGTGCCAGCAGCTTAGGAGAGTACACTGAAGCTTTCTTT. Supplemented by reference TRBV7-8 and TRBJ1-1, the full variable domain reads GAGVSQSPRYKVAKRGQDVALRCDPISGHVSLFWYQQALGQGPEFLTYFQNEAQLDKSGLPSDRFFAERPEGSVSTLKIQRTQQEDSAVYLCASSLGEYTEAFFGQGTRLTVV.

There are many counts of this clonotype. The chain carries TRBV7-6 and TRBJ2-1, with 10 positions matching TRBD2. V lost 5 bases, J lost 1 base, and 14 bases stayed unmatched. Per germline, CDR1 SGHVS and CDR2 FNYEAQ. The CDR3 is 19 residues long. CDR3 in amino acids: CASSLSKASGSVSYNEQFF. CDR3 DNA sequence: TGTGCCAGCAGCCTTAGTAAGGCTAGCGGGAGTGTATCCTACAATGAGCAGTTCTTC.

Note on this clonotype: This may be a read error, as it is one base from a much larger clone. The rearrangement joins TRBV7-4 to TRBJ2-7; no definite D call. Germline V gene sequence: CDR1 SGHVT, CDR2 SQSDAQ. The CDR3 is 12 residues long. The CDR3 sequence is CASSFPTGEKYF. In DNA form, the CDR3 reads TGTGCCAGCAGCTTCCCGACCGGCGAGAAGTACTTC. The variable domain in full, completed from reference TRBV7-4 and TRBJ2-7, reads GAGVSQSPRYKVAKRGRDVALRCDSISGHVTLYWYRQTLGQGSEVLTYSQSDAQRDKSGRPSGRFSAERPERSVSTLKIQRTEQGDSAVYLCASSFPTGEKYFGPGTRLTVT.

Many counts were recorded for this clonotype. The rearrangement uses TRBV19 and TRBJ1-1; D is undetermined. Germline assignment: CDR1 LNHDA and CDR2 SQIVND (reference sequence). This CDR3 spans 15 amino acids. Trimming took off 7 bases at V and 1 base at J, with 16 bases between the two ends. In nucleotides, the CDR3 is TGTGCCAGTATCTTGAGGGCGAGAACGAACACTGAAGCTTTCTTT. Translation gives CASILRARTNTEAFF.

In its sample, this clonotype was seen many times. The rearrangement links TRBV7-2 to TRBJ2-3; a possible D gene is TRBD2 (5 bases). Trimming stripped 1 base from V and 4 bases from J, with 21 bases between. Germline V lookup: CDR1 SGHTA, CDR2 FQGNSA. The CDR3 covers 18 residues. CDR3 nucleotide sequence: TGTGCCAGCAGCTTAGACGCTTCCGGCGGGCCCTTCGCAGATACGCAGTATTTT. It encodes CASSLDASGGPFADTQYF.

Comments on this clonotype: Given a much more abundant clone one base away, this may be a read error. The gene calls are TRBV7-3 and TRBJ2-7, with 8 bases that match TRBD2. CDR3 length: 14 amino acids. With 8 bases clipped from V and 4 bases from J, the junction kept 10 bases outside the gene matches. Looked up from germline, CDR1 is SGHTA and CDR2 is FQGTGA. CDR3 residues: CASGSLAVKYEQYF. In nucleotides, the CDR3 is TGTGCCAGCGGCTCACTAGCGGTAAAGTACGAGCAGTACTTC.

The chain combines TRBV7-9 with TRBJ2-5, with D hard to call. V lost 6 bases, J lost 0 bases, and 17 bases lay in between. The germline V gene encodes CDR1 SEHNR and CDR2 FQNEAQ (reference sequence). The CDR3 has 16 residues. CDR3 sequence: CASRSHPREYQETQYF. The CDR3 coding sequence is TGTGCCAGCAGATCGCACCCCCGCGAGTACCAAGAGACCCAGTACTTC.

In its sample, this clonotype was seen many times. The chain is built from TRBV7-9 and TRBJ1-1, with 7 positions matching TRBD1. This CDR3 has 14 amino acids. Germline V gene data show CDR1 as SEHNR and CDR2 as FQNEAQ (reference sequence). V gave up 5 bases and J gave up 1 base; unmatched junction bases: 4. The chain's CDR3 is CASSGQGENTEAFF. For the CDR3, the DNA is TGTGCCAGCAGCGGGCAGGGGGAGAACACTGAAGCTTTCTTT.

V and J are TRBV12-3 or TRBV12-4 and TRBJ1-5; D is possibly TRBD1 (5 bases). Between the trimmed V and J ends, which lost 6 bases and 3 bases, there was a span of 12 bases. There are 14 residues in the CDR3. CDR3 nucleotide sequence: TGTGCCAGCAGCCTAGGGGACGTCAATCAGCCCCAGCATTTT. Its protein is CASSLGDVNQPQHF.

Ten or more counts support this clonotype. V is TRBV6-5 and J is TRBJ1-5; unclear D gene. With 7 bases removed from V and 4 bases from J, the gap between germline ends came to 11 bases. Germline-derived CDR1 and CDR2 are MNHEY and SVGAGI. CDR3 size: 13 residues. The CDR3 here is CASTNNLNQPQHF. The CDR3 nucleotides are TGTGCCAGCACCAACAACCTAAATCAGCCCCAGCATTTT.

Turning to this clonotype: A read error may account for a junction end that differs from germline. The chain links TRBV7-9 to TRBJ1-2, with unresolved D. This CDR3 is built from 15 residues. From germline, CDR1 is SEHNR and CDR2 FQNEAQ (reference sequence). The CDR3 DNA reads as TGTGCCAGCAGCCCGCCGGGGAGAGCCATCTATTGCTACACCTTC. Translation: CASSPPGRAIYCYTF. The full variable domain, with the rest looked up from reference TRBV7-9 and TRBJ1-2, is DTGVSQNPRHKITKRGQNVTFRCDPISEHNRLYWYRQTLGQGPEFLTYFQNEAQLEKSRLLSDRFSAERPKGSFSTLEIQRTEQGDSAMYLCASSPPGRAIYCYTFGSGTRLTVV.